This TCR beta chain was recorded in a study of blood T cell repertoires in COVID-19. Study summary: Sources were T cells, B-cell-depleted T cells, or PBMCs; the material itself was cDNA or gDNA.

Germline CDR1 is LGHDT and CDR2 is YNNKEL (reference sequence). The V gene lost 4 bases and the J gene lost 3 bases, with 17 bases spanning the gap. This CDR3 comprises 16 residues. Data came from immunoSEQ multiplex PCR; TCRdb stores just in-frame clones and leaves some out. Among approximately 200,000 clones, 70% to 80% were seen once, and the ten largest hold 5.5% to 7%. The sequencing sample was made of peripheral blood. The gene calls are TRBV3-1 (or the pseudogene TRBV3-2) and TRBJ2-3, with D perhaps TRBD1 (5 bases). This clonotype was obtained from a woman aged 35 to 49 with COVID-19, enrolled during active disease. The CDR3 loop is CASSLWGLRGTDTQYF. The CDR3 DNA follows: TGTGCCAGCAGCCTCTGGGGCCTTAGGGGAACAGATACGCAGTATTTT.